A single sample gave rise to the 20 T cell receptor beta chains below, sequenced in a study of tumor and adjacent non-tumor tissue in lung cancer. A modified ARM-PCR protocol with three rounds of nested PCR amplified TCRbeta. TCRdb re-derived calls from the multiplex PCR reads in MiXCR, one entry per CDR3 protein. The sample lists around 70,000 distinct CDR3 sequences; roughly three fifths were seen once. RNA was extracted from bulk tissue without any cell sorting. Source material: lung tumor tissue. The receptors come from a man aged 45-65 years with non-small cell lung cancer.

V and J are TRBV14 and TRBJ2-1, with 15 bases identical to TRBD2. In germline, CDR1 is SGHDN, CDR2 FVKESK. Unmatched junction bases numbered 8, after V lost 7 bases and J lost 7 bases. The CDR3 is 16 amino acids. The CDR3 nucleotides are TGTGCCAGCAACCCGCGAGGACTAGCGGGAGGGAATGAGCAGTTCTTC. Translated, it gives CASNPRGLAGGNEQFF.

The chain is built from TRBV6-1 and TRBJ2-3; TRBD2 matches at 7 bases. Germline lookup yields CDR1 MNHNS and CDR2 SASEGT. V dropped 5 bases and J dropped 3; count of bases not matched to a gene: 11. The CDR3 spans 16 residues. CDR3 loop: CASSNSGGRGTDTQYF. Here the CDR3 DNA reads TGTGCCAGCAGTAACTCAGGCGGGCGGGGGACAGATACGCAGTATTTT.

The chain joins TRBV4-1 to TRBJ1-5, with D perhaps TRBD1 (5 bases). The V end was cut by 5 bases, the J end by 0 bases, with 17 bases between. Germline V lookup: CDR1 MGHRA, CDR2 YSYEKL. The CDR3 has 17 residues. The CDR3 DNA follows: TGCGCCAGCAGCACAGGAGTAACTTTGAATAGCAATCAGCCCCAGCATTTT. Translation: CASSTGVTLNSNQPQHF.

The CDR3 DNA is TGTGCCATCAGTGTATCTAGCGGGAGGGCCGGGTCCTACGAAGAGTACTTC. Translating gives CAISVSSGRAGSYEEYF. This sequence joins TRBV10-3 and TRBJ2-7, with 12 bases fitting TRBD2. The germline CDR1 and CDR2 sequences are ENHRY and SYGVKD. Losses at the gene ends were 4 bases for V and 11 bases for J; bases not matched to a gene: 18. The CDR3 runs 17 residues.

Note on this clonotype: One end of the junction fails to match germline, which may point to a read error. The rearrangement uses TRBV11-2 and TRBJ2-5; 9 bases agree with TRBD2. This CDR3 region has 19 residues. From germline, CDR1 is SGHAT and CDR2 FQNNGV. CDR3 DNA sequence: TGTGTCAGCGGCTTTCCCCGGTGGGGTAGCGGGGGCCTAGAAGAGACCCAGTACTTC. This sequence encodes CVSGFPRWGSGGLEETQYF.

On this clonotype: Just one base apart from a much larger clone, this may be a read error. CDR3 in amino acids: CATSDAVGTNSGANVPTF. The CDR3 coding sequence is TGTGCCACCAGTGATGCGGTCGGGACTAACTCTGGGGCCAACGTCCCGACTTTC. The chain recombines TRBV24-1 with TRBJ2-6; TRBD2 agrees at 7 bases. Per germline, CDR1 KGHDR and CDR2 SFDVKD. The CDR3 runs 18 residues.

With respect to this clonotype: A much larger clone differs by one base, so this may be a read error. The CDR3 nucleotides read TGTGCCAGCCGGCGTGGGGACAATCAGCCCCAGCATTTT. This gives the protein CASRRGDNQPQHF. The gene calls are TRBV12-3 or TRBV12-4 and TRBJ1-5; D gene uncertain. The CDR3 contains 13 residues. The V end lost 8 bases, the J end lost 3 bases, and 11 bases lay between the germline ends.

As for this clonotype: Relative to the germline gene, one junction end is altered; a read error may explain this. CDR3 nucleotides: TGCGTCAGCAGCGCCGGGACTAACGGCACAGATACGCAGTATTTT. It translates to CVSSAGTNGTDTQYF. This rearrangement joins TRBV11-3 to TRBJ2-3, with 7 bases lining up with TRBD2. Germline V lookup: CDR1 SGHNT, CDR2 YENEEA. This CDR3 is built from 15 residues.

The sample holds many counts of this clonotype. CDR3 nucleotides: TGCGCCAGCAGCCAAGATCCTTCGGGGCGGGGGAGCACAGATACGCAGTATTTT. It specifies CASSQDPSGRGSTDTQYF. The rearrangement joins TRBV4-1 to TRBJ2-3, with 7 bases aligning to TRBD2. CDR1 MGHRA and CDR2 YSYEKL come from the germline V gene. This CDR3 spans 18 amino acids. With 0 bases clipped from V and 0 bases from J, the junction kept 9 bases outside the gene matches.

A remark on this clonotype: A much larger clonotype is one base distant, so this may be a read error. The chain recombines TRBV6-6 with TRBJ2-3, with a possible D match to TRBD1 (6 bases). This CDR3 region has 14 residues. Germline V gives CDR1 MNHNY, CDR2 SVGAGI (reference sequence). Trimming shortened V by 7 bases and J by 4 bases, and 15 bases separated the two germline ends. CDR3: CASTIKQGPDTQYF. CDR3 sequence (DNA): TGTGCCAGCACAATCAAACAGGGCCCAGATACGCAGTATTTT.

Details on this clonotype: It is likely a read error, because the conserved phenylalanine at the end of the CDR3 is missing. This chain joins TRBV12-3 or TRBV12-4 and TRBJ2-6; D remains unclear. The V gene lost 3 bases and the J gene lost 0 bases, with 15 bases spanning the gap. CDR3 length equals 18 residues. The CDR3 loop reads CASSFGQATNSGANVLTI. Here the CDR3 DNA reads TGTGCCAGCAGTTTTGGGCAGGCCACCAACTCTGGGGCCAACGTCCTGACTATC.

In regard to this clonotype: This may come from a read error, since a much larger clone is one base off. The gene calls are TRBV5-5 and TRBJ2-6, with D possibly being TRBD1 (5 bases). The CDR3 consists of 15 residues. Germline-derived CDR1 and CDR2 are SGHKS and YYEKEE (reference sequence). The CDR3 is CASSLVTSGANLLTF. The CDR3 DNA is TGTGCCAGCAGCTTGGTCACGAGTGGGGCCAACCTCCTGACTTTC.

This chain connects TRBV29-1 to TRBJ1-1, with unresolved D. There are 16 residues in the CDR3. V was clipped by 0 bases and J by 8 bases, with 22 bases between them. CDR1 and CDR2 from the germline V gene are SQVTM and ANQGSEA. The CDR3 is CSVEDRFRTAVPEAFF. CDR3 DNA: TGCAGCGTTGAAGATAGGTTCCGGACGGCGGTCCCCGAAGCTTTCTTT.

Notes on this clonotype: The junction shows a germline mismatch at one end, possibly a read error. V and J are TRBV16 and TRBJ2-7, with D unclear. The CDR3 spans 13 residues. CDR1 and CDR2 (germline): KGHSY, FQNENV. CDR3 sequence reads: CVSSPNGGHEQYF. Written as DNA, the CDR3 is TGTGTCAGCAGCCCCAATGGTGGCCACGAGCAGTACTTC.

In its sample, this clonotype was seen a few times. A single base separates this from a much larger clone, so it may be a read error. This chain joins TRBV6-5 and TRBJ1-2; D is ambiguous. Germline V CDR1 and CDR2: MNHEY, SVGAGI. V was pared by 0 bases and J by 1 base, with 15 bases between. This CDR3 has 17 residues. CDR3: CASSYSFWCSVNYGYTF. The CDR3 region has the DNA TGTGCCAGCAGTTACTCTTTCTGGTGCAGCGTTAACTATGGCTACACCTTC.

Concerning this clonotype: Germline is not matched at one junction end, which may reflect a read error. This chain links TRBV11-2 with TRBJ2-7; tentative D call: TRBD2 (5 bases). Germline V gene data show CDR1 as SGHAT and CDR2 as FQNNGV. The CDR3 runs to 14 residues. The CDR3 sequence is CANSTRTVSHEQYF. In nucleotides, the CDR3 is TGTGCCAACAGCACGAGGACTGTCTCCCACGAGCAGTACTTC.

On this clonotype: No conserved phenylalanine or tryptophan is present at the end of the CDR3, so a read error is the likely explanation. No DNA is shown, since the ends of the CDR3 on it are uncertain; the CDR3 is the one TCRdb lists. The rearrangement links TRBV11-1 to TRBJ1-1. Counting both end residues, the CDR3 totals 13 amino acids. The germline V gene has CDR1 SGHAT and CDR2 FQDESV (reference sequence). CDR3 region: CAGSLFADTEASS.

This clonotype was observed a few times. An end of the junction differs from the germline gene, which may be a read error. This chain joins TRBV10-3 and TRBJ2-1; the match to TRBD2 covers 9 bases. The CDR3 extends over 14 amino acids. Germline V gene data show CDR1 as ENHRY and CDR2 as SYGVKD. CDR3 loop: CAIKGLAGVNEQSF. The CDR3 nucleotides read TGTGCCATCAAAGGATTAGCGGGAGTCAATGAGCAGTCCTTC.

With respect to this clonotype: At one boundary the junction diverges from the germline segment, which might be a read error. This rearrangement joins TRBV4-2 to TRBJ2-3, with D possibly being TRBD1 (6 bases). The CDR3 length is 15 residues. The V gene's germline CDR1 is LGHNA and CDR2 YNFKEQ. The CDR3 reads CASSQPGPGADTQYF. The CDR3, as DNA: TGTGCCAGCAGCCAACCGGGACCAGGGGCAGATACACAGTATTTT.

In this sample, this clonotype turned up many times. The chain uses TRBV4-1 and TRBJ2-1; 14 bases are shared with TRBD2. The CDR3 spans 17 residues. In germline, CDR1 is MGHRA, CDR2 YSYEKL. V shed 1 base, J shed 9 bases, and the junction held 8 bases outside the gene matches. CDR3 DNA sequence: TGCGCCAGCAGCCAAGGACCGACTAGCGGGGGGGCCCGTGAGCAGTTCTTC. It encodes CASSQGPTSGGAREQFF.